Following are 12 T cell receptor beta chains from one sample sequenced in a study of blood T cell repertoires in COVID-19. Sequencing used immunoSEQ multiplex PCR; TCRdb keeps in-frame clones, though not all of them. The repertoire holds about 200,000 clones, with around 90% as singletons. The sample was PBMCs or T cells enriched from blood (not recorded which). The receptors here all came from a man under 40 who had recovered from COVID-19.

CDR3 sequence (DNA): TGTGCCACCAGTGATTCGGGGTCAGGACAGGGGGTTCTTTACGAGCAGTACTTC. This gives the protein CATSDSGSGQGVLYEQYF. This chain joins TRBV24-1 and TRBJ2-7, with 10 bases aligning to TRBD1. Germline V gene sequence: CDR1 KGHDR, CDR2 SFDVKD. The CDR3 extends over 18 amino acids. The V and J ends lost 2 bases and 4 bases, in that order; junction bases with no gene match: 13.

This chain links TRBV19 with TRBJ2-2; 7 nucleotides align to TRBD2. V gave up 6 bases and J gave up 3 bases; unmatched junction bases: 7. The length of the CDR3 is 15 residues. CDR1 and CDR2 from the germline V gene are LNHDA and SQIVND (reference sequence). The CDR3 region has the DNA TGTGCCAGTAGGGCCGGGACTAAACACACCGGGGAGCTGTTTTTT. Protein product: CASRAGTKHTGELFF.

The chain is built from TRBV7-2 and TRBJ1-3, with D unresolved. The germline CDR1 and CDR2 sequences are SGHTA and FQGNSA. V lost 1 base, J lost 5 bases, and 9 bases lay in between. The CDR3 contains 14 residues. CDR3 residues: CASSLVDYRNTIYF. As DNA, the CDR3 is TGTGCCAGCAGCTTAGTAGACTACCGAAACACCATATATTTT.

The chain employs TRBV19 and TRBJ2-7, with D perhaps TRBD1 (6 bases). The V and J ends lost 5 bases and 4 bases respectively, with 18 bases between them. The CDR3 spans 15 residues. CDR1 LNHDA and CDR2 SQIVND come from the germline V gene (reference sequence). In nucleotides, the CDR3 is TGTGCCAGTAGTGCCTCGGCAGGGGCGCTATACGAGCAGTACTTC. Residues: CASSASAGALYEQYF.

The J gene is TRBJ2-7, the V gene TRBV24-1, with 7 bases fitting TRBD1. V was clipped by 9 bases and J by 6 bases; unmatched bases: 10. The CDR3 consists of 13 residues. From germline, CDR1 is KGHDR and CDR2 SFDVKD. The CDR3: CATQRQGVSEQYF. The DNA for the CDR3 is TGTGCCACCCAACGGCAGGGGGTAAGCGAGCAGTACTTC.

This rearrangement joins TRBV3-1 (or the pseudogene TRBV3-2) to TRBJ1-5, with D possibly matching TRBD1 (5 bases). Deletions cut 4 bases from V and 2 bases from J, with 12 bases between. Germline CDR1 is LGHDT and CDR2 is YNNKEL (reference sequence). The CDR3 length is 15 residues. The chain's CDR3 is CASSPFGGGNQPQHF. The CDR3 DNA follows: TGTGCCAGCAGCCCCTTCGGGGGTGGCAATCAGCCCCAGCATTTT.

This chain joins TRBV10-3 and TRBJ1-2, with 9 bases identical to TRBD1. The length of the CDR3 is 17 residues. CDR1 and CDR2 (germline): ENHRY, SYGVKD. V dropped 6 bases and J dropped 0; count of bases not matched to a gene: 11. The CDR3 sequence: CAIRAGGQGTSNYGYTF. In nucleotides, the CDR3 is TGTGCCATCAGAGCCGGAGGACAGGGGACCTCTAACTATGGCTACACCTTC.

The genes are TRBV29-1 and TRBJ2-7; 7 bases fit TRBD2. Per the germline V gene, CDR1 is SQVTM and CDR2 is ANQGSEA. V lost 4 bases and J lost 10; bases outside the gene matches: 10. This CDR3 has 12 residues. The CDR3 bases are TGCAGCGTTGTTAGTGAATCGGGGGGTCAGTACTTC. Translated: CSVVSESGGQYF.

This chain joins TRBV7-2 and TRBJ1-1; D gene unclear. This CDR3 has 13 residues. CDR1 is SGHTA, CDR2 FQGNSA, per germline. V was cut by 4 bases and J by 1 base, with 7 bases left in between. CDR3 sequence reads: CASSSSGNTEAFF. In nucleotides, the CDR3 is TGTGCCAGCAGCTCTAGCGGGAACACTGAAGCTTTCTTT.

The chain joins TRBV9 to TRBJ1-6; 7 bases agree with TRBD1. The germline V gene has CDR1 SGDLS and CDR2 YYNGEE. V shed 0 bases, J shed 1 base, and the junction held 4 bases outside the gene matches. CDR3 length: 17 amino acids. CDR3 nucleotides: TGTGCCAGCAGCGTAGAGGACAGGATATCCTATAATTCACCCCTCCACTTT. Its translation is CASSVEDRISYNSPLHF.

This clone has just one count. The CDR3 here is CASSLWGGNEQFF. The CDR3 DNA reads TGTGCCAGCAGCTTGTGGGGGGGCAATGAGCAGTTCTTC. The V gene is TRBV5-8, the J gene TRBJ2-1; 7 bases fit TRBD2. V gave up 1 base and J gave up 6 bases; unmatched junction bases: 1. Germline CDR1 is SGHTS and CDR2 is YDEGEE. This CDR3 has 13 amino acids.

The chain employs TRBV7-6 and TRBJ2-1; 15 nucleotides agree with TRBD2. CDR1 SGHVS and CDR2 FNYEAQ come from the germline V gene. CDR3 length: 16 residues. V lost 5 bases and J lost 8; bases outside the gene matches: 7. The CDR3 loop is CASSVGLAGGPDEQFF. As DNA, the CDR3 is TGTGCCAGCAGCGTCGGACTAGCGGGAGGGCCCGATGAGCAGTTCTTC.